This TCR beta chain was obtained from a study of cytomegalovirus exposure and HLA in healthy donors. PCR was performed using 60 Vbeta and 13 Jbeta primers. Method: immunoSEQ multiplex PCR; TCRdb's copy keeps in-frame clones and lacks some. The profile shows 200,000 to 250,000 clones, approximately 82% of them singletons. Source material: PBMCs. This TCR was sampled from a male donor in good health and CMV-seronegative.

The CDR3 loop reads CASSYQDRGETQYF. CDR3 nucleotides: TGTGCCAGCAGTTACCAAGACAGGGGAGAGACCCAGTACTTC. The gene calls are TRBV6-5 and TRBJ2-5, with 8 positions matching TRBD1. The CDR3 runs to 14 residues. CDR1 and CDR2 (germline): MNHEY, SVGAGI. With V trimmed by 2 bases and J by 4 bases, 3 bases remained unmatched.